This T cell receptor (beta chain) is drawn from a study of CD8+ T cells in alopecia areata. In the study overall: Treated patients swallowed 5 to 10 mg of oral tofacitinib twice daily.

Study-wide results and limits: In blood and scalp, many expanded lesional clones persisted during tofacitinib.

Following extraction, RNA underwent reverse transcription to cDNA, which served as the sequencing template. This table comes from immunoSEQ multiplex PCR, and its TCRdb copy is limited to in-frame clones, with some not included. The repertoire holds 150,000 to 250,000 clones, with 60% to 70% as singletons. As concerns this clone: What it binds is unknown.

With 6 bases removed from V and 0 bases from J, the gap between germline ends came to 18 bases. Germline-derived CDR1 and CDR2 are GTSNPN and SVGIG (reference sequence). This CDR3 has 17 amino acids. The treatment denotes: oral pan-JAK inhibitor, 5-10 mg twice daily. The receptor's source is a human donor with alopecia areata. Sample: CD4+ T cells sorted from blood, taken at week 4, from a patient treated with tofacitinib. The chain carries TRBV30 and TRBJ1-6, with TRBD1 as a possible D gene (5 bases). Here the CDR3 reads CACNSGTSSSYNSPLHF. The CDR3 nucleotides read TGTGCCTGTAACTCAGGGACTTCGAGCTCCTATAATTCACCCCTCCACTTT.